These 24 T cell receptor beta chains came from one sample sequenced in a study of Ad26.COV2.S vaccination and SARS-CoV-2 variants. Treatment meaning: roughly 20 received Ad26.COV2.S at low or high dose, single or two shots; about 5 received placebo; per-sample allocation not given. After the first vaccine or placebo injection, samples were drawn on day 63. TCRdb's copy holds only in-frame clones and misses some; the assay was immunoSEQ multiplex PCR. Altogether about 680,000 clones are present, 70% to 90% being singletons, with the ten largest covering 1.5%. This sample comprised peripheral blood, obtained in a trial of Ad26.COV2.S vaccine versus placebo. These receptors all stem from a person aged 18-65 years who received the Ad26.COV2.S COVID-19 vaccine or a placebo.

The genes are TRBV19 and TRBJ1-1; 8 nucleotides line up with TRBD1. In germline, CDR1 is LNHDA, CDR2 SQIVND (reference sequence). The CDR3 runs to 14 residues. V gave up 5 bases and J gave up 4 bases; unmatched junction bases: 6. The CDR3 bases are TGTGCCAGTAGTGCCACAGGGGGTCGCACTGAAGCTTTCTTT. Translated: CASSATGGRTEAFF.

The CDR3 DNA reads TGTGCCAGCAGCTTAGGACAGGGTGGATATGGCTACACCTTC. As protein: CASSLGQGGYGYTF. The gene calls are TRBV2 and TRBJ1-2; 8 bases agree with TRBD1. With V trimmed by 6 bases and J by 5 bases, 8 bases remained unmatched. Germline lookup yields CDR1 SNHLY and CDR2 FYNNEI. CDR3 length: 14 residues.

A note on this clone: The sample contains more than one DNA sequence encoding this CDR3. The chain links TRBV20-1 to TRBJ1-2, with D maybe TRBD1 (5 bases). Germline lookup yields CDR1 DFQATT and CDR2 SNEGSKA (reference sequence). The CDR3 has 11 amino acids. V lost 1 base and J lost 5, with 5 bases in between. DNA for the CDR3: TGCAGTGCTAGAGCAGGGTATGGCTACACCTTC. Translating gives CSARAGYGYTF.

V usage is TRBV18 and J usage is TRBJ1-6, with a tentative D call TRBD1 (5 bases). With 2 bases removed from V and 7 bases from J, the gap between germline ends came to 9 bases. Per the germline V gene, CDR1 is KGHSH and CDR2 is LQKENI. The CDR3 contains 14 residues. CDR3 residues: CASSPGGPNSPLHF. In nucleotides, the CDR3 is TGTGCCAGCTCACCAGGGGGACCGAATTCACCCCTCCACTTT.

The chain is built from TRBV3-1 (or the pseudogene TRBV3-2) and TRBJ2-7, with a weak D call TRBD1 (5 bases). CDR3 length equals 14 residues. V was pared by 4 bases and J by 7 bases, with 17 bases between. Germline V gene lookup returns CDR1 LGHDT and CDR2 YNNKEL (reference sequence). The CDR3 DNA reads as TGTGCCAGCAGCCTAATCCTGGGGCTGAGTGAGCAGTACTTC. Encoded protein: CASSLILGLSEQYF.

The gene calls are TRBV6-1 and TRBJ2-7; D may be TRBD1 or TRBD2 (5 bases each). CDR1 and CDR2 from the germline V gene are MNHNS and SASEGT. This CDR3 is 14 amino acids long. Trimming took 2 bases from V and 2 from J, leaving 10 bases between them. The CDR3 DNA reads TGTGCCAGCAGTGAACTGGGGACGGCCTACGAGCAGTACTTC. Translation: CASSELGTAYEQYF.

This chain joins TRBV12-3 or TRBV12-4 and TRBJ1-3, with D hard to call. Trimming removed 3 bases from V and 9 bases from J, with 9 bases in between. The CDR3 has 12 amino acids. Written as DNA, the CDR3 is TGTGCCAGCAGTTTGGCCCTCGCCACCATATATTTT. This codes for CASSLALATIYF.

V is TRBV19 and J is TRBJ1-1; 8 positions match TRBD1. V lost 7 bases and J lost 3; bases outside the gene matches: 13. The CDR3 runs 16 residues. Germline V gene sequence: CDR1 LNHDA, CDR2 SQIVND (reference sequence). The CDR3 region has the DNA TGTGCCAGTACCACGGGGTACAGGGGGTCGGACACTGAAGCTTTCTTT. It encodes CASTTGYRGSDTEAFF.

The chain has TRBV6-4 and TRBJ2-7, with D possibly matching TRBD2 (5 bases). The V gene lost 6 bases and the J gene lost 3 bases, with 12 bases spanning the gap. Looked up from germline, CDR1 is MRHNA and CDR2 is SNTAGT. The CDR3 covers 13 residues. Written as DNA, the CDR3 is TGTGCCAGCAGCCACCGGGAAGGCTACGAGCAGTACTTC. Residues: CASSHREGYEQYF.

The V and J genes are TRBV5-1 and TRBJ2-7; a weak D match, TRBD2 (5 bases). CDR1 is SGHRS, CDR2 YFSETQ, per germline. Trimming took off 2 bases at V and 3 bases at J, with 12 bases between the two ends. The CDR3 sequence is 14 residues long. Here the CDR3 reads CASSFRSGGYEQYF. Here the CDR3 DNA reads TGCGCCAGCAGCTTTCGGTCCGGAGGCTACGAGCAGTACTTC.

The CDR3 reads CASSTRATTAYEQYF. In DNA, the CDR3 is TGTGCCAGCAGCACTAGGGCTACGACAGCCTACGAGCAGTACTTC. The chain carries TRBV7-9 and TRBJ2-7, with D possibly called TRBD1 or TRBD2 (5 bases each). The CDR3 runs to 15 residues. The germline CDR1 and CDR2 sequences are SEHNR and FQNEAQ (reference sequence). V lost 5 bases, J lost 2 bases, and 16 bases lay in between.

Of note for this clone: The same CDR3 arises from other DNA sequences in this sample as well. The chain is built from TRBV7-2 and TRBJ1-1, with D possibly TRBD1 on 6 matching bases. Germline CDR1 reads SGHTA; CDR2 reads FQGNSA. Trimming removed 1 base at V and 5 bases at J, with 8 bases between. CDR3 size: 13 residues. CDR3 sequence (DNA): TGTGCCAGCAGCTTAGGGGGGCGGACTGAAGCTTTCTTT. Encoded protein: CASSLGGRTEAFF.

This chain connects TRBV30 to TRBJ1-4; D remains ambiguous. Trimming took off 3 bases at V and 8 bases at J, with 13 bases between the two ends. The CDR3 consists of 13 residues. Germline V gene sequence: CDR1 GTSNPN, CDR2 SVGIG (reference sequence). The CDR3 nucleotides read TGTGCCTGGAGCAATGGACTTCTCGAAAAACTGTTTTTT. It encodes CAWSNGLLEKLFF.

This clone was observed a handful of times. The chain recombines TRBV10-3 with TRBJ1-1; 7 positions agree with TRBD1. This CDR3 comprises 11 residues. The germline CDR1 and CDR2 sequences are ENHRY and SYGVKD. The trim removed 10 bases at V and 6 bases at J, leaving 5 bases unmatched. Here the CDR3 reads CATLGTAEAFF. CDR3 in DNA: TGTGCCACATTAGGGACAGCTGAAGCTTTCTTT.

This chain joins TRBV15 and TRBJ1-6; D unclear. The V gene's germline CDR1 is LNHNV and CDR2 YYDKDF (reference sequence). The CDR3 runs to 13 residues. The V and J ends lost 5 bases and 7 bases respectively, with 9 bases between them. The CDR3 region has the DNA TGTGCCACCAGCCTGGAGCGGAATTCACCCCTCCACTTT. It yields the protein CATSLERNSPLHF.

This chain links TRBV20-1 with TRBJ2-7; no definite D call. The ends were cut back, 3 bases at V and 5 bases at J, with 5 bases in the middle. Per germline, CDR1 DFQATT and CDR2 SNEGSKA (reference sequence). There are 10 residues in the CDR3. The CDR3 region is CSASLHEQYF. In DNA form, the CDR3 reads TGCAGTGCTAGTCTCCACGAGCAGTACTTC.

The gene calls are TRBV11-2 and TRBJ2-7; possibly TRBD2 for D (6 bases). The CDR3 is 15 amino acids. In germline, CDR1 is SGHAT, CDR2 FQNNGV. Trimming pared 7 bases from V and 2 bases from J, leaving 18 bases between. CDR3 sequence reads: CASTRATSPTYEQYF. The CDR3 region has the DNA TGTGCCAGCACTAGGGCTACTAGCCCCACCTACGAGCAGTACTTC.

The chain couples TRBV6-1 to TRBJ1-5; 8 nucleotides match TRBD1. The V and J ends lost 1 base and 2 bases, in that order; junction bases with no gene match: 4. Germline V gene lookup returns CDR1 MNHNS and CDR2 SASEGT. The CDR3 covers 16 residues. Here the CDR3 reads CASSEGTGYGNQPQHF. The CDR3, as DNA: TGTGCCAGCAGTGAAGGGACAGGGTACGGCAATCAGCCCCAGCATTTT.

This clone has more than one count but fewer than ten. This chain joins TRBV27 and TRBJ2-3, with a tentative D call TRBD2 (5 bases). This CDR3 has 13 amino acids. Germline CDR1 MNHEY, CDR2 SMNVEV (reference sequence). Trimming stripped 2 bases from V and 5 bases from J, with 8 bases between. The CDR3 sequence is CASSLREVDTQYF. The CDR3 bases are TGTGCCAGCAGTTTACGGGAAGTAGATACGCAGTATTTT.

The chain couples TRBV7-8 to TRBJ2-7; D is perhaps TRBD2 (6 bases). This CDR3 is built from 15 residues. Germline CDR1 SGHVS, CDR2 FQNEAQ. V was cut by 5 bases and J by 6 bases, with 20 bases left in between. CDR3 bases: TGTGCCAGCAGCCCTAGTGGAGGAGGGCCATCCGAGCAGTACTTC. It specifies CASSPSGGGPSEQYF. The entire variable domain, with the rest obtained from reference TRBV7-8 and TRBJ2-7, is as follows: GAGVSQSPRYKVAKRGQDVALRCDPISGHVSLFWYQQALGQGPEFLTYFQNEAQLDKSGLPSDRFFAERPEGSVSTLKIQRTQQEDSAVYLCASSPSGGGPSEQYFGPGTRLTVT.

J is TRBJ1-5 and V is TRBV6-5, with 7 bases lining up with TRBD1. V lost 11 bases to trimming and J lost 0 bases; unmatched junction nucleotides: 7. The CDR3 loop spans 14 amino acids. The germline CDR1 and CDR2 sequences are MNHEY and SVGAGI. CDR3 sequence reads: CAGGGTDSNQPQHF. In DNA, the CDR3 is TGTGCCGGGGGGGGGACAGATAGCAATCAGCCCCAGCATTTT.

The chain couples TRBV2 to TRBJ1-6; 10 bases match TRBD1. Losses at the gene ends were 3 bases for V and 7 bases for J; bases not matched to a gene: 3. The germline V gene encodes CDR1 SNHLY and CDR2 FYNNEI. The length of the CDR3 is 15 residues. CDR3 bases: TGTGCCAGCAGTGAGGGGACAGGGGAGAATTCACCCCTCCACTTT. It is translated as CASSEGTGENSPLHF.

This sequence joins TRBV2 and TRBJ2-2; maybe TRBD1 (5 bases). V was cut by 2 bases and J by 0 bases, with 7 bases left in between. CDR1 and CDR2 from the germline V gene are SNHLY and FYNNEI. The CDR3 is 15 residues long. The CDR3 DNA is TGTGCCAGCAGTGAACAGGGATCGAACACCGGGGAGCTGTTTTTT. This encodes CASSEQGSNTGELFF. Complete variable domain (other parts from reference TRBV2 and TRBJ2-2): EPEVTQTPSHQVTQMGQEVILRCVPISNHLYFYWYRQILGQKVEFLVSFYNNEISEKSEIFDDQFSVERPDGSNFTLKIRSTKLEDSAMYFCASSEQGSNTGELFFGEGSRLTVL.

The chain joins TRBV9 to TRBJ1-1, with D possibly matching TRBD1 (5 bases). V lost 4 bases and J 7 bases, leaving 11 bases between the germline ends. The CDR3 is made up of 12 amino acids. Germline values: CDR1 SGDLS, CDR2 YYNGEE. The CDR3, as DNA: TGTGCCAGCAGCTTGGGGCAGGGTGAAGCTTTCTTT. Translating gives CASSLGQGEAFF. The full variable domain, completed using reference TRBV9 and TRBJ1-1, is DSGVTQTPKHLITATGQRVTLRCSPRSGDLSVYWYQQSLDQGLQFLIQYYNGEERAKGNILERFSAQQFPDLHSELNLSSLELGDSALYFCASSLGQGEAFFGQGTRLTVV.